The rows below give T cell receptor beta chains drawn from one sample of a study of early T cells in non-severe SARS-CoV-2 infection. One entry per CDR3 protein, called by TCRdb with MiXCR from the 5' RACE reads. The sample includes 59,000 or so distinct CDR3 sequences, around 13% of them seen just once. Sequenced here: whole blood, sampled at baseline. The receptors originated from an adult who was a healthcare worker with PCR-confirmed SARS-CoV-2 infection or an uninfected control (not recorded which). Each CDR3 is given with its conserved first and last residue.

v_gene: TRBV18
j_gene: TRBJ1-6
CDR3aa: CASSPTSQGRDSPLHF

v_gene: TRBV5-1
j_gene: TRBJ2-1
CDR3aa: CASSHGTGGTEQFF

v_gene: TRBV11-2
j_gene: TRBJ2-2
CDR3aa: CASSLWGQRTNTGELFF

v_gene: TRBV12-3/TRBV12-4
j_gene: TRBJ1-2
CDR3aa: CASSSPPQGQVGYGYTF

v_gene: TRBV5-1
j_gene: TRBJ1-1
CDR3aa: CASSSTGTGMNTEAFF

v_gene: TRBV20-1
j_gene: TRBJ1-1
CDR3aa: CSADRGSNTEAFF

v_gene: TRBV20-1
j_gene: TRBJ1-2
CDR3aa: CSARKQGGGYTF

v_gene: TRBV7-8
j_gene: TRBJ2-7
CDR3aa: CASSSSGTSYEQYF

v_gene: TRBV20-1
j_gene: TRBJ1-1
CDR3aa: CSSSSPGATEAFF

v_gene: TRBV12-5
j_gene: TRBJ2-2
CDR3aa: CASGLPRLAGGPGELFF

v_gene: TRBV6-6
j_gene: TRBJ2-2
CDR3aa: CASSYSGENTGELFF

v_gene: TRBV5-1
j_gene: TRBJ2-7
CDR3aa: CASSPHETGISYEQYF

v_gene: TRBV11-2
j_gene: TRBJ2-7
CDR3aa: CASSPASGRGHSYEQYF

v_gene: TRBV7-2
j_gene: TRBJ1-2
CDR3aa: CASSLQGQVNYGYTF

v_gene: TRBV28
j_gene: TRBJ1-1
CDR3aa: CASSLRGYDEAFF

v_gene: TRBV5-1
j_gene: TRBJ2-1
CDR3aa: CASSYQEVNEQFF

v_gene: TRBV4-2
j_gene: TRBJ2-2
CDR3aa: CASSQDWDSGMRTGELFF

v_gene: TRBV29-1
j_gene: TRBJ1-3
CDR3aa: CSVMRRFSGNTIYF

v_gene: TRBV12-3/TRBV12-4
j_gene: TRBJ1-1
CDR3aa: CASSRQSYEAFF

v_gene: TRBV12-3/TRBV12-4
j_gene: TRBJ1-5
CDR3aa: CASRPTGVDNQPQHF

v_gene: TRBV19
j_gene: TRBJ2-1
CDR3aa: CASTISLAEGPYNEQFF

v_gene: TRBV28
j_gene: TRBJ2-7
CDR3aa: CASSRGDRVGEQYF

v_gene: TRBV5-6
j_gene: TRBJ2-5
CDR3aa: CASSPGTDLGETQYF

v_gene: TRBV7-2
j_gene: TRBJ2-3
CDR3aa: CASSLEAIRPDTQYF

v_gene: TRBV20-1
j_gene: TRBJ1-5
CDR3aa: CSAIDSRSNQPQHF

v_gene: TRBV5-1
j_gene: TRBJ1-1
CDR3aa: CASSLGQRDTEAFF

v_gene: TRBV28
j_gene: TRBJ2-2
CDR3aa: CASNRANTGELFF

v_gene: TRBV7-9
j_gene: TRBJ2-5
CDR3aa: CASSSRSTETQYF

v_gene: TRBV28
j_gene: TRBJ1-1
CDR3aa: CASSFIGGNTEAFF

v_gene: TRBV19
j_gene: TRBJ2-2
CDR3aa: CASSIGKGGRTGELFF

v_gene: TRBV7-9
j_gene: TRBJ1-2
CDR3aa: CASTNSDRGSAGGYTF

v_gene: TRBV20-1
j_gene: TRBJ2-5
CDR3aa: CSARALPGTGGLYF

v_gene: TRBV11-2
j_gene: TRBJ2-3
CDR3aa: CASRRQGTDTQYF

v_gene: TRBV4-2
j_gene: TRBJ1-6
CDR3aa: CASSQVQGRANNSPLHF

v_gene: TRBV11-2
j_gene: TRBJ2-1
CDR3aa: CASSFFSARTTIEQFF

v_gene: TRBV6-2/TRBV6-3
j_gene: TRBJ1-1
CDR3aa: CASSPEGRNEAFF

v_gene: TRBV11-2
j_gene: TRBJ2-7
CDR3aa: CASSFYRRAGAGQYF

v_gene: TRBV3-1
j_gene: TRBJ1-2
CDR3aa: CASSPGQGSIYGYTF

v_gene: TRBV6-2/TRBV6-3
j_gene: TRBJ2-3
CDR3aa: CASSKQESTDTQYF

v_gene: TRBV6-1
j_gene: TRBJ1-4
CDR3aa: CASSPRDPATNEKLFF

v_gene: TRBV12-3/TRBV12-4
j_gene: TRBJ2-1
CDR3aa: CASRVGGQGVGEQFF

v_gene: TRBV20-1
j_gene: TRBJ2-7
CDR3aa: CSARAPGGSSYEQYF

v_gene: TRBV7-9
j_gene: TRBJ2-1
CDR3aa: CASSSGSNEQFF

v_gene: TRBV9
j_gene: TRBJ2-7
CDR3aa: CASSATSGGAAGQYF

v_gene: TRBV12-3/TRBV12-4
j_gene: TRBJ1-4
CDR3aa: CASSVGSGNEKLFF

v_gene: TRBV5-1
j_gene: TRBJ2-2
CDR3aa: CASSLDASGVLTGELFF

v_gene: TRBV6-2/TRBV6-3
j_gene: TRBJ2-7
CDR3aa: CASSSHLEQYF

v_gene: TRBV2
j_gene: TRBJ1-4
CDR3aa: CASSFSGSQEKLFF

v_gene: TRBV4-3
j_gene: TRBJ1-4
CDR3aa: CASSSWGQGNEKLFF

v_gene: TRBV20-1
j_gene: TRBJ1-2
CDR3aa: CSARDGGNYGYTF

v_gene: TRBV7-2
j_gene: TRBJ2-7
CDR3aa: CASSSIGTKTYEQYF

v_gene: TRBV25-1
j_gene: TRBJ2-7
CDR3aa: CASSEPSTGKYEQYF

v_gene: TRBV11-2
j_gene: TRBJ2-1
CDR3aa: CASSPRTSGGSNEQFF